The TCR beta chain under discussion was sequenced for a study of blood T cells in healthy people across ages. Germline CDR1 and CDR2: MNHEY and SMNVEV (reference sequence). This CDR3 has 16 residues. V lost 5 bases, J lost 7 bases, and 11 bases stayed unmatched. Primers used in a second PCR of roughly 6 to 12 cycles were a sample-barcoded 5' primer and a J-beta primer mix. TCRdb ran MiXCR on the 5' RACE reads and lists one entry per CDR3 protein. The profile shows over a million distinct CDR3 sequences, under 55% of them singletons. Researchers report isolating at least 6.5 million PBMCs per sample. The sample holds a few counts of this clonotype.

V usage is TRBV27 and J usage is TRBJ2-1; 10 bases agree with TRBD2. Sequencing was performed on blood. This clonotype originated in a woman between 18 and 29 years old in good health. CDR3 loop: CASSPLAGETGNEQFF. The CDR3 nucleotides are TGTGCCAGCAGTCCCCTAGCGGGAGAAACGGGGAATGAGCAGTTCTTC.